The 21 T cell receptor beta chains presented below share a single source sample, sequenced in a study of blood T cell repertoires in COVID-19. The data were produced by immunoSEQ multiplex PCR, yet TCRdb's version contains in-frame clones alone and is incomplete. The table includes some 120,000 clones, approximately 83% detected once. Sequenced: peripheral blood. These receptors were taken from a woman between 45 and 60 years old who had recovered from COVID-19.

In its sample, this clone was seen a few times. The chain links TRBV4-1 to TRBJ1-1; D is unclear. Germline values: CDR1 MGHRA, CDR2 YSYEKL. The CDR3 spans 14 residues. Trimming pared 1 base from V and 4 bases from J, leaving 10 bases between. This CDR3 reads CASSQVLASTEAFF. In nucleotides, the CDR3 is TGCGCCAGCAGCCAAGTCCTGGCCTCCACTGAAGCTTTCTTT.

The V call is TRBV19, the J call TRBJ2-7; no clear D gene. This CDR3 is 13 amino acids long. CDR1 and CDR2 from the germline V gene are LNHDA and SQIVND (reference sequence). Trimming left V 5 bases short and J 3 bases short, with 11 bases between. CDR3 coding DNA: TGTGCCAGTAGTTCTGCCAGTGACTACGAGCAGTACTTC. Translation: CASSSASDYEQYF.

V gene TRBV7-2 combines with J gene TRBJ2-2; 10 nucleotides agree with TRBD2. Germline V gene lookup returns CDR1 SGHTA and CDR2 FQGNSA. V shed 4 bases, J shed 3 bases, and the junction held 8 bases outside the gene matches. This CDR3 spans 17 amino acids. The CDR3 here is CASSSPRTSGYTGELFF. The CDR3 DNA sequence: TGTGCCAGCAGCTCTCCTAGGACTAGCGGATACACCGGGGAGCTGTTTTTT.

The CDR3 nucleotides are TGTGCCAGCAGGCGAGGGGGTGCGAACAATGAGCAGTTCTTC. This translates into CASRRGGANNEQFF. The chain is built from TRBV3-1 (or the pseudogene TRBV3-2) and TRBJ2-1; possible D gene TRBD1, 6 bases. Trimming removed 6 bases at V and 5 bases at J, with 14 bases between. Germline lookup yields CDR1 LGHDT and CDR2 YNNKEL (reference sequence). The CDR3 is 14 amino acids.

V and J are TRBV2 and TRBJ1-1, with 8 bases aligning to TRBD1. The CDR3 covers 13 residues. V was pared by 5 bases and J by 4 bases, with 3 bases of the junction left unmatched. Germline CDR1 is SNHLY and CDR2 is FYNNEI. The CDR3 protein is CASSSTGATEAFF. The CDR3 region has the DNA TGTGCCAGCAGTTCGACAGGGGCCACTGAAGCTTTCTTT.

The CDR3 sequence: CAISSGLAGGDNEQFF. CDR3 nucleotides: TGTGCCATCAGCTCTGGACTAGCGGGGGGAGACAATGAGCAGTTCTTC. The V call is TRBV10-3, the J call TRBJ2-1, with TRBD2 matching 14 bases. This CDR3 spans 16 amino acids. Germline CDR1 reads ENHRY; CDR2 reads SYGVKD. The V and J ends lost 6 bases and 5 bases, in that order; junction bases with no gene match: 6.

V gene TRBV28 combines with J gene TRBJ1-6; D may be TRBD1 (6 bases). Trimming removed 2 bases from V and 4 bases from J, with 9 bases in between. The CDR3 runs 15 residues. Germline V CDR1 and CDR2: MDHEN, SYDVKM. The CDR3 is CASSLETGYNSPLHF. DNA for the CDR3: TGTGCCAGCAGTTTAGAAACAGGGTATAATTCACCCCTCCACTTT.

The V gene is TRBV5-1, the J gene TRBJ2-3; D is possibly TRBD1 (5 bases). Trimming took 0 bases from V and 0 from J, leaving 14 bases between them. The CDR3 length is 17 residues. Germline CDR1 SGHRS, CDR2 YFSETQ. The DNA for the CDR3 is TGCGCCAGCAGCTTGGCCGCAGGGTATGGAAGCACAGATACGCAGTATTTT. As protein: CASSLAAGYGSTDTQYF.

Details on this clone: Other DNA variants within this sample encode the same CDR3. V gene TRBV5-1 combines with J gene TRBJ1-3; no clear D gene. The CDR3 runs to 15 residues. Germline CDR1 is SGHRS and CDR2 is YFSETQ. V gave up 0 bases and J gave up 0 bases, with 7 bases separating them. The CDR3 nucleotides are TGCGCCAGCAGCTTGGACGGAGACTCTGGAAACACCATATATTTT. Protein sequence: CASSLDGDSGNTIYF.

The chain couples TRBV4-1 to TRBJ2-7, with TRBD2 matching over 12 bases. Germline-derived CDR1 and CDR2 are MGHRA and YSYEKL. The CDR3 runs to 17 residues. The junction had 7 bases not matched to a gene; V was cut back by 4 bases and J by 0 bases. CDR3 protein: CASSPIGTSGRSYEQYF. As DNA, the CDR3 is TGCGCCAGCAGCCCAATCGGGACTAGCGGGCGCTCCTACGAGCAGTACTTC.

This chain connects TRBV19 to TRBJ2-7; 7 bases are a match to TRBD1. Trimming cost V 5 bases and J 3 bases; bases outside gene matches: 7. Germline V gene sequence: CDR1 LNHDA, CDR2 SQIVND (reference sequence). The CDR3 length is 14 residues. The CDR3 reads CASSGTATIYEQYF. The CDR3, as DNA: TGTGCCAGTAGTGGGACAGCAACTATCTACGAGCAGTACTTC.

The chain has TRBV24-1 and TRBJ2-2; TRBD1 might be the D (6 bases). This CDR3 is 14 amino acids long. V was cut by 6 bases and J by 4 bases, with 11 bases left in between. Germline V gene data show CDR1 as KGHDR and CDR2 as SFDVKD. DNA for the CDR3: TGTGCCACCAGTTCAACAGGGAGCACCGGGGAGCTGTTTTTT. Translating gives CATSSTGSTGELFF.

The chain joins TRBV5-1 to TRBJ2-3, with D possibly TRBD1 on 5 matching bases. Germline V gene lookup returns CDR1 SGHRS and CDR2 YFSETQ. This CDR3 is 14 amino acids long. V was cut by 4 bases and J by 2 bases, with 11 bases left in between. The CDR3 loop is CASSVGRYTDTQYF. In DNA, the CDR3 is TGCGCCAGCAGCGTGGGGCGGTACACAGATACGCAGTATTTT. Using reference TRBV5-1 and TRBJ2-3 for the parts outside the CDR3, the full variable domain is KAGVTQTPRYLIKTRGQQVTLSCSPISGHRSVSWYQQTPGQGLQFLFEYFSETQRNKGNFPGRFSGRQFSNSRSEMNVSTLELGDSALYLCASSVGRYTDTQYFGPGTRLTVL.

Only a few counts were recorded for this clone. The chain carries TRBV7-2 and TRBJ2-1; TRBD2 matches at 9 bases. Trimming cost V 6 bases and J 14 bases; bases outside gene matches: 11. Germline V gene lookup returns CDR1 SGHTA and CDR2 FQGNSA. The CDR3 extends over 13 amino acids. This chain's CDR3 is CASRGGTSTTEFF. The CDR3 nucleotides are TGTGCCAGCAGGGGTGGGACTAGCACAACGGAGTTCTTC.

The CDR3: CATSRDLLVRSNTEAFF. The CDR3 DNA reads as TGTGCCACCAGCAGAGATTTGCTCGTCAGGTCGAACACTGAAGCTTTCTTT. This rearrangement joins TRBV15 to TRBJ1-1; no reliable D call. Germline assignment: CDR1 LNHNV and CDR2 YYDKDF (reference sequence). This CDR3 spans 17 amino acids. V was trimmed by 0 bases and J by 1 base, leaving 15 bases between them.

This sequence joins TRBV25-1 and TRBJ2-5; 8 nucleotides line up with TRBD2. Trimming took 2 bases from V and 1 from J; bases not matched to a gene: 6. The CDR3 length is 16 residues. From germline, CDR1 is MGHDK and CDR2 SYGVNS. CDR3 region: CASSELRGLGQETQYF. The DNA of the CDR3 is TGTGCCAGCAGTGAACTTCGGGGACTAGGCCAAGAGACCCAGTACTTC. Complete variable domain (other parts from reference TRBV25-1 and TRBJ2-5): EADIYQTPRYLVIGTGKKITLECSQTMGHDKMYWYQQDPGMELHLIHYSYGVNSTEKGDLSSESTVSRIRTEHFPLTLESARPSHTSQYLCASSELRGLGQETQYFGPGTRLLVL.

The chain uses TRBV18 and TRBJ1-6, with 7 bases fitting TRBD1. The CDR3 is 13 amino acids. Germline CDR1 and CDR2: KGHSH and LQKENI. The J segment lost 7 bases and the V segment lost 3 bases, leaving 0 bases of the junction unmatched. The CDR3 spells CASSPTGNSPLHF. The CDR3 region has the DNA TGTGCCAGCTCACCGACAGGGAATTCACCCCTCCACTTT.

This clone showed up just a few times. This chain joins TRBV4-3 and TRBJ2-7, with 7 bases matching TRBD2. Per germline, CDR1 LGHNA and CDR2 YSLEER. There are 15 residues in the CDR3. V was clipped by 2 bases and J by 0 bases; unmatched bases: 4. CDR3 nucleotides: TGCGCCAGCAGCCAAACTAGCGCCAGCTCCTACGAGCAGTACTTC. It translates to CASSQTSASSYEQYF.

In regard to this clone: At the DNA level, this CDR3 is encoded by other sequences in the same sample as well. This chain links TRBV18 with TRBJ1-1, with D unclear. Germline-derived CDR1 and CDR2 are KGHSH and LQKENI. The V and J ends lost 3 bases and 0 bases respectively, with 8 bases between them. The CDR3 has 14 residues. DNA for the CDR3: TGTGCCAGCTCACCTCGAGCTCTGAACACTGAAGCTTTCTTT. This gives the protein CASSPRALNTEAFF.

The CDR3 loop reads CASSPGLADYNEQFF. CDR3 nucleotide sequence: TGTGCCAGCAGCCCCGGACTAGCGGACTACAATGAGCAGTTCTTC. The chain is built from TRBV7-9 and TRBJ2-1; 10 bases agree with TRBD2. There are 15 residues in the CDR3. Trimming at V came to 5 bases and at J to 3 bases, leaving 4 bases not matched to a gene. Germline V gene data show CDR1 as SEHNR and CDR2 as FQNEAQ (reference sequence).

This clone was seen a single time. This chain joins TRBV10-3 and TRBJ1-3, with D hard to call. The germline gives CDR1 ENHRY, CDR2 SYGVKD. Trimming pared 6 bases from V and 2 bases from J, leaving 14 bases between. The CDR3 totals 15 residues. The CDR3 protein is CAISGEAIPGNTIYF. CDR3 nucleotide sequence: TGTGCCATCAGCGGCGAGGCGATCCCTGGAAACACCATATATTTT.